This T cell receptor (beta chain) was sequenced for a study of cytomegalovirus exposure and HLA in healthy donors. The study's findings and limits: It was only CMV serostatus that was available as immune exposure information. Analyzed later, association rates of TCRs varied across HLA loci, with DRB1 most and HLA-C fewest. The authors later found HLA-associated TCR beta chains more clonally expanded than equally common others. In a later analysis, TCR beta V- and J-gene trimming showed a link to a missense DCLRE1C variant.

Both 60 Vbeta primers and 13 Jbeta primers went into the PCR. The protocol was immunoSEQ multiplex PCR, while the TCRdb copy is restricted to in-frame clones and leaves out a portion. The sample records 100,000 to 140,000 clones, approximately 79% being singletons. A note on this clone: Its antigen remains unknown.

The TCR comes from a man younger than 30 in good health and CMV-seronegative. What was sequenced was PBMCs.

The chain's CDR3 is CASSYPGANEKLFF. CDR3 coding DNA: TGTGCCAGCAGTTATCCGGGGGCTAATGAAAAACTGTTTTTT. The chain joins TRBV5-6 to TRBJ1-4; a possible D gene is TRBD1 (5 bases). The ends were cut back, 5 bases at V and 3 bases at J, with 11 bases in the middle. The germline V gene encodes CDR1 SGHDT and CDR2 YYEEEE. The CDR3 has 14 amino acids.